The sequence of this T cell receptor (beta chain) was determined in a study of blood T cell repertoires in COVID-19 (dated by TCRdb to the early 2020s). Some background on the complete study: Samples from collaborators originated in the United States, Italy and Spain and spanned both the acute and convalescent phases of COVID-19. The prospective study material was composed of cDNA or gDNA derived from T cells, B-cell-depleted T cells, or PBMCs. Subjects who had been exposed to COVID-19, were actively infected with it, or had recovered from it provided the deeply sampled blood TCRbeta repertoires that made up the dataset. The repertoires were released in a freely available public database meant as a resource for research on the immune response to SARS-CoV-2. The samples were drawn from the first 160 participants of the ongoing ImmuneRACE study and from 950 to 1,500 subjects provided by 6 global collaborators. Nearly every sample came with metadata listing a de-identified subject ID, COVID-19 status, age in years and sex. HLA class I and class II types, where available, came from metadata supplied by the sample provider rather than from assay-based typing. Overall results and qualifications from the work: How much clinical and demographic metadata was included differed by source and by participant, and the metadata was provided uncurated.

V and J are truncated by 2 bases and 2 bases respectively, leaving an intervening sequence of 10 bases. CDR1 LGHNT and CDR2 FRNRAP were looked up in the germline V gene. Spanning cysteine to phenylalanine, the CDR3 consists of 15 amino acids. The sequence is cut down to CDR3 DNA, 45 bases in frame from base 1. The immunoSEQ Assay, a bias-controlled multiplex PCR, was used to amplify TCRbeta CDR3 regions from genomic DNA. The paper's data handling went like this. The number of nucleated cells in each sample was estimated by amplification of reference gene primers within the assay. To quantify the absolute abundance of each unique TCRbeta CDR3 rearrangement, sequence reads were collapsed and filtered. Productive Simpson clonality was computed per sample as the square root of Simpson's diversity index over productive rearrangements. Sourced from immuneACCESS, this table was stored by TCRdb with only in-frame sequences that have V and J called. A share of the clones is absent; for the studies checked, an unresolved V gene accounts for under half, and the remainder has no known explanation. V and J calls and clone size follow that table, whereas D and trimming were derived from the DNA. For this sample there are 100,000 to 150,000 clones; approximately 85% appear just once. Clones ranked in the top ten supply about 12% of the sample.

Collaborating institutions collected whole blood in K2EDTA tubes following their own protocols. Collaborator samples were shipped for TCRbeta analysis as frozen whole blood, isolated PBMCs, or DNA extracted from either sample type. On this clone: The antigen it binds to is not known. No qualities accompany the bases; no much larger clone lies one base away.

The sequence joins TRBV12-5 to TRBJ2-1; the D gene is perhaps TRBD1, on 5 matching bases. The specimen sequenced was peripheral blood. The TCR sequence derives from a human donor in a cohort sampled during active COVID-19. The base sequence is TGTGCTAGTGGTTTGCAGGGTAGGACCTACAATGAGCAGTTCTTC. Translated, it gives CASGLQGRTYNEQFF.